The clone carrying this T cell receptor (beta chain) was picked up one time. The junction departs from the called germline gene at one end, perhaps through a read error. This entry comes from a study of cytomegalovirus exposure and HLA in healthy donors. This CDR3 comprises 19 residues. Germline CDR1 is MDHEN and CDR2 is SYDVKM. Researchers ran the PCR with 60 Vbeta and 13 Jbeta primers. Methods used by the authors: Unique TCR beta chains numbered around 80 million in a later analysis, with roughly 9.9 million shared. Using immunoSEQ multiplex PCR, the repertoire was profiled, and TCRdb retains in-frame clones only, with some absent. V and J calls and clone size are given by that table; D and trimming were obtained from the DNA. The repertoire holds 95,000 to 100,000 clones, with around 74% as singletons.

This sequence joins TRBV28 and TRBJ2-6, with D perhaps matching TRBD2 (6 bases). The material sequenced was PBMCs. This clonotype originated in a middle-aged woman in good health and CMV-seronegative. The CDR3 nucleotides read TGTGCCAGCACCATGGGGGGTTATACCCCCCCCTCTGGGGCCAATGTCCTGACTTTC. This encodes CASTMGGYTPPSGANVLTF.